This TCR beta chain was identified during a study of long-term antiretroviral therapy in people with HIV. Study background: Collection dates of the earliest samples fall about a decade before the 2015 immediate-ART recommendation.

Study outcomes and limitations: CDR3 lengths in HIV samples spanned a narrower range than controls.

Version v3.0 of the immunoSEQ assay ran at survey level. Profiled with immunoSEQ multiplex PCR; TCRdb holds only in-frame clones, not every one. The sample has more than 20,000 clones, 80% to 95% seen once. Donors each had at least one pre-ART PBMC sample and at least two post-ART ones. People in the study who had HIV all got their treatment in the United States. V was clipped by 7 bases and J by 3 bases, with 17 bases between them. This CDR3 contains 15 residues. Germline CDR1 reads SGHTS; CDR2 reads YDEGEE. Comment on this clone: Antigen: not known.

The sample here was unsorted PBMCs, taken 4.4 years after starting antiretroviral therapy. This sequence joins TRBV5-8 and TRBJ1-5, with D possibly being TRBD1 (5 bases). The sequence was collected from a woman in her 50s with HIV. The chain's CDR3 is CASASGTLANQPQHF. Here the CDR3 DNA reads TGTGCCAGCGCTTCCGGGACGCTTGCCAATCAGCCCCAGCATTTT. The full variable domain, with the rest looked up from reference TRBV5-8 and TRBJ1-5, is EAGVTQSPTHLIKTRGQQATLRCSPISGHTSVYWYQQALGLGLQFLLWYDEGEERNRGNFPPRFSGRQFPNYSSELNVNALELEDSALYLCASASGTLANQPQHFGDGTRLSIL.